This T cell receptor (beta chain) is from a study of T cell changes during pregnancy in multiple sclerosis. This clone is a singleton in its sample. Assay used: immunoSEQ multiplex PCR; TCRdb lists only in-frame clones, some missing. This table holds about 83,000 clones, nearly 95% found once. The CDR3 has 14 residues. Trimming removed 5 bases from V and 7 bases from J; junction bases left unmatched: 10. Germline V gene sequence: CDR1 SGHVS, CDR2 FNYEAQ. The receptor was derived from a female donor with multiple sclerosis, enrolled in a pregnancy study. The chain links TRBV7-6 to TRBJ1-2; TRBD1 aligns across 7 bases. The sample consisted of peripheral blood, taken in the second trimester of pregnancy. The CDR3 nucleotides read TGTGCCAGCAGCCCTACGAAGACAGGGACTGGCTACACCTTC. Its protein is CASSPTKTGTGYTF.